Listed below are T cell receptor beta chains from one sample, sequenced in a study of T cells in localized non-small cell lung cancer. Using immunoSEQ multiplex PCR, the repertoire was profiled, and TCRdb retains in-frame clones only, with some absent. The sample carries 100,000 to 150,000 clones, 89% recorded once. Source: peripheral blood, taken before any cancer treatment. Receptors were obtained from an older female donor with stage I lung adenocarcinoma. Each CDR3 is given with its conserved first and last residue. Fields, in order: D gene, V gene, J gene, clone size, CDR3 DNA, CDR3 protein. D genes are given only for firm matches. The size of a clone is reported for some rows only, either as once, few or many, or as a class for expanded clones.

D: .
V: TRBV7-9
J: TRBJ2-5
size: .
DNA: TGTGCCAGCAGCTTAGGGTTGAACGCAGCGAAGTACCAAGAGACCCAGTACTTC
CDR3: CASSLGLNAAKYQETQYF

D: TRBD1
V: TRBV5-1
J: TRBJ2-1
size: .
DNA: TGCGCCAGCAGCCCTGACAGGGGTGATTACAATGAGCAGTTCTTC
CDR3: CASSPDRGDYNEQFF

D: .
V: TRBV7-9
J: TRBJ2-1
size: .
DNA: TGTGCCAGCAGCTTGAGTCGGGCGCTATACAATGAGCAGTTCTTC
CDR3: CASSLSRALYNEQFF

D: .
V: TRBV28
J: TRBJ2-7
size: once
DNA: TGTGCCAGCAGTCCTGGCCCCTACGAGCAGTACTTC
CDR3: CASSPGPYEQYF

D: .
V: TRBV30
J: TRBJ2-7
size: .
DNA: TGTGCCTGGATCGATGAGGGGATAAGCTCCTACGAGCAGTACTTC
CDR3: CAWIDEGISSYEQYF

D: .
V: TRBV6-5
J: TRBJ2-1
size: .
DNA: TGTGCCAGCAAGCCCCGGGCCGTTTACACCAATGAGCAGTTCTTC
CDR3: CASKPRAVYTNEQFF

D: .
V: TRBV10-3
J: TRBJ2-7
size: .
DNA: TGTGCCATCAGTGCAACGGGACGGGGGAGCTCCTACGAGCAGTACTTC
CDR3: CAISATGRGSSYEQYF

D: .
V: TRBV5-1
J: TRBJ2-2
size: few
DNA: TGCGCCAGCAGCTTGGCCGGAGGGAACACCGGGGAGCTGTTTTTT
CDR3: CASSLAGGNTGELFF

D: TRBD1
V: TRBV6-5
J: TRBJ2-1
size: .
DNA: TGTGCCAGCAGTTGGACAGGGACAAGCGAAGGCAATGAGCAGTTCTTC
CDR3: CASSWTGTSEGNEQFF

D: TRBD2
V: TRBV10-1
J: TRBJ2-3
size: .
DNA: TGCGCCAAAAGGACTAGCCCAAAACAAAATACGCAGTATTTT
CDR3: CAKRTSPKQNTQYF

D: .
V: TRBV11-3
J: TRBJ1-2
size: .
DNA: TGTGCCAGCAGCTTCAAGGGTGGCTATGGCTACACCTTC
CDR3: CASSFKGGYGYTF

D: TRBD1
V: TRBV27
J: TRBJ2-7
size: .
DNA: TGTGCCAGCAGCCGACGGACAGGGGGGGTCTACGAGCAGTACTTC
CDR3: CASSRRTGGVYEQYF

D: .
V: TRBV4-1
J: TRBJ2-5
size: .
DNA: TGCGCCAGCACCCCGCCGGGGGAGGAGACCCAGTACTTC
CDR3: CASTPPGEETQYF

D: .
V: TRBV15
J: TRBJ1-1
size: .
DNA: TGTGCCACTGGTCGGGGGGGCATCGGGGACACTGAAGCTTTCTTT
CDR3: CATGRGGIGDTEAFF

D: .
V: TRBV6-1
J: TRBJ2-1
size: .
DNA: TGTGCCAGCAGTGACCGTCTTCTACGGCCCTACAATGAGCAGTTCTTC
CDR3: CASSDRLLRPYNEQFF

D: TRBD2
V: TRBV5-4
J: TRBJ2-3
size: once
DNA: TGTGCCAGCAGCTTGGAGCGGGGGCTCAGCACAGATACGCAGTATTTT
CDR3: CASSLERGLSTDTQYF

D: TRBD1
V: TRBV7-9
J: TRBJ1-4
size: .
DNA: TGTGCCAGCAGTTTAGACAGGGGAACTAATGAAAAACTGTTTTTT
CDR3: CASSLDRGTNEKLFF

D: TRBD2
V: TRBV6-5
J: TRBJ2-7
size: .
DNA: TGTGCCAGCAGACGGACTAGCGGGAACTCCTACGAGCAGTACTTC
CDR3: CASRRTSGNSYEQYF

D: .
V: TRBV6-5
J: TRBJ1-2
size: .
DNA: TGTGCCAGCAGTTACTCGTCAGGGATTAACTATGGCTACACCTTC
CDR3: CASSYSSGINYGYTF

D: .
V: TRBV27
J: TRBJ2-1
size: once
DNA: TGTGCCAGCACCCCGCACGCGGAGGGGGGATACAATGAGCAGTTCTTC
CDR3: CASTPHAEGGYNEQFF

D: .
V: TRBV27
J: TRBJ1-3
size: .
DNA: TGTGCCAGCAGTTTTCTTCCGGTCTCTGGAAACACCATATATTTT
CDR3: CASSFLPVSGNTIYF

D: TRBD2
V: TRBV4-2
J: TRBJ2-5
size: .
DNA: TGTGCCAGCAGCCGGGCGGGAGATTTCAAGACCCAGTACTTC
CDR3: CASSRAGDFKTQYF

D: TRBD2
V: TRBV7-9
J: TRBJ2-5
size: .
DNA: TGTGCCAGCAGCCTGACTAGCGGAAGGGGGGAGACCCAGTACTTC
CDR3: CASSLTSGRGETQYF

D: .
V: TRBV28
J: TRBJ2-7
size: .
DNA: TGTGCCAGTCCTAGCTCCTACGAGCAGTACTTC
CDR3: CASPSSYEQYF

D: .
V: TRBV2
J: TRBJ1-5
size: many
DNA: TGTGCCAGCGATCGGGACAGCAATCAGCCCCAGCATTTT
CDR3: CASDRDSNQPQHF

D: .
V: TRBV28
J: TRBJ2-5
size: .
DNA: TGTGCCAGCAGTGCCGGCACTAGCCAAGAGACCCAGTACTTC
CDR3: CASSAGTSQETQYF

D: .
V: TRBV4-1
J: TRBJ2-2
size: .
DNA: TGCGCCAGCAGCCAGCTCCCCGGCCAGGGCGCCGGGGAGCTGTTTTTT
CDR3: CASSQLPGQGAGELFF

D: .
V: TRBV7-3
J: TRBJ2-5
size: .
DNA: TGTGCCAGCAGCCCCGCCAAATTTGGCCAAGAGACCCAGTACTTC
CDR3: CASSPAKFGQETQYF

D: .
V: TRBV20-1
J: TRBJ2-7
size: .
DNA: TGCAGTGCTAGTGGTCCCTACGAGCAGTACTTC
CDR3: CSASGPYEQYF

D: .
V: TRBV2
J: TRBJ2-2
size: .
DNA: TGTGCCAGCAGTGAGACCGGGGAGCTGTTTTTT
CDR3: CASSETGELFF

D: TRBD2
V: TRBV6-4
J: TRBJ2-3
size: .
DNA: TGTGCCAGCAGTGAGCTAGCGGGAGGGGTTAATACGCAGTATTTT
CDR3: CASSELAGGVNTQYF

D: TRBD2
V: TRBV7-2
J: TRBJ2-1
size: .
DNA: TGTGCCAGCAGCGTGAGCGGGATGAGCTCCTACAATGAGCAGTTCTTC
CDR3: CASSVSGMSSYNEQFF

D: .
V: TRBV11-3
J: TRBJ2-5
size: .
DNA: TGTGCCAGCAGCGCCCGGACAGTTGAGACCCAGTACTTC
CDR3: CASSARTVETQYF

D: .
V: TRBV5-1
J: TRBJ2-7
size: .
DNA: TGCGCCAGCAGCTTGGTACCGACTGGGGAGCAGTACTTC
CDR3: CASSLVPTGEQYF

D: .
V: TRBV2
J: TRBJ1-5
size: .
DNA: TGTGCCAGCAGTCGCACTTCCGCAGGCACTCAGCCCCAGCATTTT
CDR3: CASSRTSAGTQPQHF

D: TRBD1
V: TRBV28
J: TRBJ1-5
size: .
DNA: TGTGCCAGCAGTTTTTTTCAAGGACAGGGCAGCAATCAGCCCCAGCATTTT
CDR3: CASSFFQGQGSNQPQHF

D: TRBD1
V: TRBV7-3
J: TRBJ1-1
size: .
DNA: TGTGCCAGCAGCTTAAATCACGGGACAGGGTTTCCCACTGAAGCTTTCTTT
CDR3: CASSLNHGTGFPTEAFF

D: TRBD2
V: TRBV13
J: TRBJ2-1
size: .
DNA: TGTGCCAGCAGCCTTAGCGGGCTCCTTTCCTACAATGAGCAGTTCTTC
CDR3: CASSLSGLLSYNEQFF

D: .
V: TRBV4-1
J: TRBJ1-2
size: .
DNA: TGCGCCAGCAGCCAAGACTTTTCCGGTTATAACTATGGCTACACCTTC
CDR3: CASSQDFSGYNYGYTF

D: .
V: TRBV19
J: TRBJ2-5
size: few
DNA: TGTGCCAGTAGTATAGATGGGTTTTCCGAGGGAGAGACCCAGTACTTC
CDR3: CASSIDGFSEGETQYF

D: .
V: TRBV7-8
J: TRBJ1-2
size: .
DNA: TGTGCCAGCAGCTTAGCGAGTGGTCAGGGAATTGGCTACACCTTC
CDR3: CASSLASGQGIGYTF

D: .
V: TRBV19
J: TRBJ1-5
size: .
DNA: TGTGCCAGTAGTATGGCCAGGGCTGAGAATCAGCCCCAGCATTTT
CDR3: CASSMARAENQPQHF

D: .
V: TRBV4-1
J: TRBJ2-3
size: once
DNA: TGCGCCAGCAGCCAAGACGGCCAGTTGGCCACAGATACGCAGTATTTT
CDR3: CASSQDGQLATDTQYF

D: TRBD1
V: TRBV2
J: TRBJ1-5
size: .
DNA: TGTGCCAGCAGTGGAGGAGGGGGCGGCAATCAGCCCCAGCATTTT
CDR3: CASSGGGGGNQPQHF

D: .
V: TRBV29-1
J: TRBJ1-2
size: .
DNA: TGCAGCGTTGACGGAAACTATGGCTACACCTTC
CDR3: CSVDGNYGYTF

D: .
V: TRBV19
J: TRBJ1-1
size: .
DNA: TGTGCCAGTAGTATGATTCGGGGCAGGGTATACACTGAAGCTTTCTTT
CDR3: CASSMIRGRVYTEAFF

D: .
V: TRBV5-1
J: TRBJ1-1
size: few
DNA: TGCGCCAGCAGCTTGTTAGACAGGAACACTGAAGCTTTCTTT
CDR3: CASSLLDRNTEAFF

D: TRBD2
V: TRBV11-3
J: TRBJ2-1
size: .
DNA: TGTGCCAGCAGCCCACGGACTAGTCGGGCCAATGAGCAGTTCTTC
CDR3: CASSPRTSRANEQFF

D: .
V: TRBV30
J: TRBJ1-2
size: .
DNA: TGTGCCTGGAGTAAGTTGATACCAGTCCCTAACTATGGCCACACCTTC
CDR3: CAWSKLIPVPNYGHTF

D: TRBD1
V: TRBV27
J: TRBJ1-1
size: .
DNA: TGTGCCAGCAGTTTATCGACAGGGAAAAACACTGAAGCTTTCTTT
CDR3: CASSLSTGKNTEAFF

D: .
V: TRBV19
J: TRBJ1-2
size: .
DNA: TGTGCCAGTAGATTTACAACAGGGCCCTATGGCTACACCTTC
CDR3: CASRFTTGPYGYTF

D: .
V: TRBV29-1
J: TRBJ1-5
size: .
DNA: TGCAGCGCCCAAACGGGGGACAATAATCAGCCCCAGCATTTT
CDR3: CSAQTGDNNQPQHF